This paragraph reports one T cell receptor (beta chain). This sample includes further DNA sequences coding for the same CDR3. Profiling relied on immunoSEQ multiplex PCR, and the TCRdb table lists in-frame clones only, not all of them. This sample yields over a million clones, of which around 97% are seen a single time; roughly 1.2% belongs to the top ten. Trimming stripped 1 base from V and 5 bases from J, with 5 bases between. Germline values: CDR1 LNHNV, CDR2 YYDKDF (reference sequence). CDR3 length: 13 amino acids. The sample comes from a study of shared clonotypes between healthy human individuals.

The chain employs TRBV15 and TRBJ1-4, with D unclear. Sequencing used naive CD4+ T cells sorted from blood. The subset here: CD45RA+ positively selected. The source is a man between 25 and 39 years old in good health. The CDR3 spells CATSRAPNEKLFF. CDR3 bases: TGTGCCACCAGCAGAGCCCCAAATGAAAAACTGTTTTTT.